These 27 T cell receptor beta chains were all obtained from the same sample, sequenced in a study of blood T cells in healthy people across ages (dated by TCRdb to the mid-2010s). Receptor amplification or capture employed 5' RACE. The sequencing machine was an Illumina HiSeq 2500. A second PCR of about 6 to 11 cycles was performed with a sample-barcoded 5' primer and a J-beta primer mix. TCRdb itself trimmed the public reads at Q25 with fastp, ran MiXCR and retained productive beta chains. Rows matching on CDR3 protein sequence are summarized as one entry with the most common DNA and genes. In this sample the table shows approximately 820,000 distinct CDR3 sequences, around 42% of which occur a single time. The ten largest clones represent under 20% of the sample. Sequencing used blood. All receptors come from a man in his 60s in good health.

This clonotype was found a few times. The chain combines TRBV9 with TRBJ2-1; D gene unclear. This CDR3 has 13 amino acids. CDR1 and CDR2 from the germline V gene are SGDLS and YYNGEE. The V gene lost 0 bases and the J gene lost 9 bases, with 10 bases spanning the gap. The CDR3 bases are TGTGCCAGCAGCGTAGGTGGAGAAAGTGAGCAGTTCTTC. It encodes CASSVGGESEQFF.

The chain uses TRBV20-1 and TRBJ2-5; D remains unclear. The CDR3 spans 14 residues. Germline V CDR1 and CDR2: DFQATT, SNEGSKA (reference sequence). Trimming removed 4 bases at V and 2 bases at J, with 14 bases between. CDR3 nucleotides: TGCAGTGCTACCAGTTTAGTGGGGCAAGAGACCCAGTACTTC. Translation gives CSATSLVGQETQYF.

CDR3 nucleotides: TGTGCCAGCAGCCATACTAGCGGGCGTTACGATGAGCAGTTCTTC. Residues: CASSHTSGRYDEQFF. The chain couples TRBV7-2 to TRBJ2-1, with 9 positions matching TRBD2. The CDR3 sequence is 15 residues long. Unmatched junction bases numbered 10, after V lost 5 bases and J lost 8 bases. CDR1 is SGHTA, CDR2 FQGNSA, per germline. Combining the CDR3 with reference TRBV7-2 and TRBJ2-1 gives the whole variable domain GAGVSQSPSNKVTEKGKDVELRCDPISGHTALYWYRQSLGQGLEFLIYFQGNSAPDKSGLPSDRFSAERTGGSVSTLTIQRTQQEDSAVYLCASSHTSGRYDEQFFGPGTRLTVL.

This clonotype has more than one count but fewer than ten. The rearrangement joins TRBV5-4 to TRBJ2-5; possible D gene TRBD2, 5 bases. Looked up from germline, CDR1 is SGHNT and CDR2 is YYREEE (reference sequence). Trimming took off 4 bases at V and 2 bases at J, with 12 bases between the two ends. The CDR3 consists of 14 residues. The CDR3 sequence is CASSSGWQQETQYF. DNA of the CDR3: TGTGCCAGCAGCAGCGGTTGGCAGCAAGAGACCCAGTACTTC.

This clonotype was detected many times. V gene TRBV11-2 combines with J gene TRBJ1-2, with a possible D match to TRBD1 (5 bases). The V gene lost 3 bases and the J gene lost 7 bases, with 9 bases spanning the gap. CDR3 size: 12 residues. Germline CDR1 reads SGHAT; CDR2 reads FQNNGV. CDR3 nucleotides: TGTGCCAGCAGCTTGGGGGGGACTGGCTACACCTTC. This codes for CASSLGGTGYTF.

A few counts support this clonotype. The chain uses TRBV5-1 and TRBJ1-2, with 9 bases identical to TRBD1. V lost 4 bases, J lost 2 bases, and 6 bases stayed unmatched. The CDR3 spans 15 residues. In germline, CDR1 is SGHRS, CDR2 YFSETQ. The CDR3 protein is CASSPGQGPNYGYTF. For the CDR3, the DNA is TGCGCCAGCAGCCCGGGACAGGGTCCAAACTATGGCTACACCTTC.

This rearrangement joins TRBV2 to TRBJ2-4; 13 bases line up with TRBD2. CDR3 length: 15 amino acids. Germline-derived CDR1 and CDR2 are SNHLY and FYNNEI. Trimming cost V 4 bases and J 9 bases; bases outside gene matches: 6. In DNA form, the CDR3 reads TGTGCCAGCAGTGGACTAGCGGGGGGATTAGGCATTCAGTACTTC. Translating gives CASSGLAGGLGIQYF.

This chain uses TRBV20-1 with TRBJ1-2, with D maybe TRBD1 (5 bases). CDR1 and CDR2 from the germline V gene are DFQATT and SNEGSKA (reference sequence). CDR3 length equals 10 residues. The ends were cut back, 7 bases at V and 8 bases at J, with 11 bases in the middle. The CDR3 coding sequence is TGCAGTGTCGGGGCGGGGGGCTACACCTTC. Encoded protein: CSVGAGGYTF.

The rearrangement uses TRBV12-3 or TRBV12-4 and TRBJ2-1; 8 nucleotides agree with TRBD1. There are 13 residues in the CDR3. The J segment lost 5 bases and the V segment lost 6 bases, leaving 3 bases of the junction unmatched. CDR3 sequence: CASRLTGDNEQFF. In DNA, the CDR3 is TGTGCCAGCAGACTGACAGGGGACAATGAGCAGTTCTTC.

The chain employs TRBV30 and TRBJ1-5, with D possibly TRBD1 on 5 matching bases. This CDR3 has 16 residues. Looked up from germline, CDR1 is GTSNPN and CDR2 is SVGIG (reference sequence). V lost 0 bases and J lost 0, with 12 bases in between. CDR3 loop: CAWSVGRQYSNQPQHF. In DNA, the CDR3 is TGTGCCTGGAGTGTCGGTAGACAGTATAGCAATCAGCCCCAGCATTTT.

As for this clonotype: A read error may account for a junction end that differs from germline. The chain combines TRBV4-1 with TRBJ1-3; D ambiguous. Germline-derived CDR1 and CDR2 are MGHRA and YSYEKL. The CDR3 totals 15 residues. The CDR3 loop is CAGSPLSGSGNTIYF. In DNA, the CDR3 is TGCGCCGGCAGCCCCCTGTCGGGGTCTGGAAACACCATATATTTT.

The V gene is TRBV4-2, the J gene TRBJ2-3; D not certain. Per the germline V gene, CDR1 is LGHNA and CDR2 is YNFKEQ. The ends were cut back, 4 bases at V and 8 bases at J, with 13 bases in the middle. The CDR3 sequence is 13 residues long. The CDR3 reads CASSPESGSTQYF. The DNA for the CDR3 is TGTGCCAGCAGCCCCGAGTCGGGCTCTACGCAGTATTTT.

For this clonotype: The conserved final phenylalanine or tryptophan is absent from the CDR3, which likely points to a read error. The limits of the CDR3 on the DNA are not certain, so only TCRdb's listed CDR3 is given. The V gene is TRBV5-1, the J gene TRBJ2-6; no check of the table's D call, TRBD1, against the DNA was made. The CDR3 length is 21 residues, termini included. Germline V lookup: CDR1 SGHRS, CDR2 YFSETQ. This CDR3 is CASSLGQGQWTQVAGANVLTI.

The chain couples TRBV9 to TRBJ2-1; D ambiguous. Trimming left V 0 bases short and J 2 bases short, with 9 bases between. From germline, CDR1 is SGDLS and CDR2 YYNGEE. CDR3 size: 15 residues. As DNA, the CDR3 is TGTGCCAGCAGCGTAGACTTGAATACCTACAATGAGCAGTTCTTC. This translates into CASSVDLNTYNEQFF.

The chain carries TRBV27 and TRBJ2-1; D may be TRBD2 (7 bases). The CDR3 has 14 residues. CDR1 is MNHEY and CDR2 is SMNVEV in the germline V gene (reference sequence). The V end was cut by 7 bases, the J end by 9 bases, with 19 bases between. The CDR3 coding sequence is TGTGCCAGCACTACGACAGGTCCGGGAGGTGAGCAGTTCTTC. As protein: CASTTTGPGGEQFF.

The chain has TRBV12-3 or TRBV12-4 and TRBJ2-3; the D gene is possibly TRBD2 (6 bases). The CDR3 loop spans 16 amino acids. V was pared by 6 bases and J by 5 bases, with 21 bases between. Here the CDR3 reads CASSSRGERRGDTQYF. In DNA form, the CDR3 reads TGTGCCAGCAGCTCACGCGGGGAGCGCCGGGGAGATACGCAGTATTTT.

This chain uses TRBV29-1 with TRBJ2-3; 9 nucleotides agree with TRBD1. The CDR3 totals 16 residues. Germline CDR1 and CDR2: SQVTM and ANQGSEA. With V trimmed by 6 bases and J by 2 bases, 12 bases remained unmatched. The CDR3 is CSVENPGQGTTDTQYF. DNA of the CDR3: TGCAGCGTCGAGAATCCAGGACAGGGGACCACAGATACGCAGTATTTT.

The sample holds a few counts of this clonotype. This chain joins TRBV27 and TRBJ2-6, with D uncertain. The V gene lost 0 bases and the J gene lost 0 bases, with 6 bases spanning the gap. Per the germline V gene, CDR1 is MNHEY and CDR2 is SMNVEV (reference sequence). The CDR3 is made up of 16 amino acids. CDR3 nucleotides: TGTGCCAGCAGTTTATCCCGTACCTCTGGGGCCAACGTCCTGACTTTC. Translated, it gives CASSLSRTSGANVLTF. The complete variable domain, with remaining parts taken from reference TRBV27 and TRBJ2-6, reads EAQVTQNPRYLITVTGKKLTVTCSQNMNHEYMSWYRQDPGLGLRQIYYSMNVEVTDKGDVPEGYKVSRKEKRNFPLILESPSPNQTSLYFCASSLSRTSGANVLTFGAGSRLTVL.

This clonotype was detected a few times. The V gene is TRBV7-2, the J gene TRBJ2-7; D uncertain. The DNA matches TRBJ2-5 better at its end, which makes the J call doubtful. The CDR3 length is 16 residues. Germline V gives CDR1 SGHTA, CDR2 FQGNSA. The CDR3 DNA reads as TGTGCCAGCAGCGTGCCATTTACGCAGGACCAAGAGACCCAGTACTTC. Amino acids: CASSVPFTQDQETQYF.

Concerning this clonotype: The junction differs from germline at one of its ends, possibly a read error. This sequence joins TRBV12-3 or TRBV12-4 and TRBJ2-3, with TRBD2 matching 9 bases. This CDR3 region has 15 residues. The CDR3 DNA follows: TGTGCCAGCACCTCTCGAGCGGGGGGCACAGATGCGCAGTATTTT. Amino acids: CASTSRAGGTDAQYF.

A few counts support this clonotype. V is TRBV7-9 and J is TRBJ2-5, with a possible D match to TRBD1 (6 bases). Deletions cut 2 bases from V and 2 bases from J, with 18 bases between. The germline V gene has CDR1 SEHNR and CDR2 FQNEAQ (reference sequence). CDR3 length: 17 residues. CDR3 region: CASSLRDTSTSQETQYF. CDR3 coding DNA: TGTGCCAGCAGCTTACGGGACACGTCAACGAGTCAAGAGACCCAGTACTTC.

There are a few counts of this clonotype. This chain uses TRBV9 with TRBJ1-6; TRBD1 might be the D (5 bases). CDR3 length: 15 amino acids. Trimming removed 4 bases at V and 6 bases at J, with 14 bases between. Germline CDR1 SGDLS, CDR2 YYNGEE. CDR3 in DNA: TGTGCCAGCAGCTTCCGGGACTCCGCTAATTCACCCCTCCACTTT. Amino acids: CASSFRDSANSPLHF.

The DNA for the CDR3 is TGTGCCAGCAGCATGCAAGGACAGGGGCTCGGGGAGCAGTACTTC. Translating gives CASSMQGQGLGEQYF. The chain joins TRBV7-2 to TRBJ2-7, with 9 bases aligning to TRBD1. The V gene's germline CDR1 is SGHTA and CDR2 FQGNSA. The ends lost 5 bases at V and 7 bases at J; junction bases unmatched: 12. The CDR3 has 15 residues.

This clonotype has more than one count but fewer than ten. The CDR3 region is CASSLYRDSSTEAFF. As DNA, the CDR3 is TGCGCCAGCAGCCTATACAGGGATAGTAGCACTGAAGCTTTCTTT. This chain joins TRBV4-1 and TRBJ1-1; possibly TRBD1 for D (6 bases). The CDR3 loop spans 15 amino acids. Germline V CDR1 and CDR2: MGHRA, YSYEKL. V lost 4 bases and J 4 bases, leaving 16 bases between the germline ends.

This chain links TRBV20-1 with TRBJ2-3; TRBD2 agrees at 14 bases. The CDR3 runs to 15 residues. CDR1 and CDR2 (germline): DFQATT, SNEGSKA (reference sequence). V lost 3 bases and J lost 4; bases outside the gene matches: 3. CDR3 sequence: CSARGLAGDPDTQYF. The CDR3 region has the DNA TGCAGTGCTAGGGGACTAGCGGGAGACCCAGATACGCAGTATTTT.

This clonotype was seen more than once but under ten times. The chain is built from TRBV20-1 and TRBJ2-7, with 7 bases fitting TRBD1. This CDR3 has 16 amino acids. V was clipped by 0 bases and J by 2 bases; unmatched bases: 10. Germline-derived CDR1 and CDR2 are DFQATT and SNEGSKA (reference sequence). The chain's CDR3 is CSARDPQGVPTYEQYF. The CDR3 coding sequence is TGCAGTGCTAGAGATCCGCAGGGGGTCCCCACCTACGAGCAGTACTTC.

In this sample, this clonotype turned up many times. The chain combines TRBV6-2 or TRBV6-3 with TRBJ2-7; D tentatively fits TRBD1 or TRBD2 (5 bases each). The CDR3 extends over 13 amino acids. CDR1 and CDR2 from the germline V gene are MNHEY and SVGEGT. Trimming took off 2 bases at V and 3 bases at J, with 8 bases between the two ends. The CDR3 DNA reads TGTGCCAGCAGTTACCGGGACGGCTACGAGCAGTACTTC. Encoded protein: CASSYRDGYEQYF.